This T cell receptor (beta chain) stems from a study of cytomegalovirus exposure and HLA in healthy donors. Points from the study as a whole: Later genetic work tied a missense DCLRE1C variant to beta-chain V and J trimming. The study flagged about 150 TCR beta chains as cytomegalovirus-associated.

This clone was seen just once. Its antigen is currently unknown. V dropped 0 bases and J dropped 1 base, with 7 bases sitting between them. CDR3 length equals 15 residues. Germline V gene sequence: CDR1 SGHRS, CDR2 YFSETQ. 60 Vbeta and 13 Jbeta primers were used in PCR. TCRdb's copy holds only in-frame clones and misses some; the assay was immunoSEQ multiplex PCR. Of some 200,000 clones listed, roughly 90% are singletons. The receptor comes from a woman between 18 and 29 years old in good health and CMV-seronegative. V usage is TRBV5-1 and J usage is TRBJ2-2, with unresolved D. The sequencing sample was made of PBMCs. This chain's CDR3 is CASSLVTVNTGELFF. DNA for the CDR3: TGCGCCAGCAGCTTGGTTACGGTGAACACCGGGGAGCTGTTTTTT.